This T cell receptor (beta chain) was identified during a study of shared T cell receptors in the human thymus. Sequencing was performed with immunoSEQ multiplex PCR; in TCRdb, only in-frame clones are kept and a portion is missing. The table records more than 550,000 clones, 70% to 90% of them present only once. The CDR3 is 17 amino acids. The trim removed 6 bases at V and 4 bases at J, leaving 14 bases unmatched. The germline V gene has CDR1 MDHEN and CDR2 SYDVKM. The same specimen was also included in a second study, on human thymus T cells. That source reports: Thymic resections from corrective heart surgery supplied the tissue. In thymic and blood repertoires alike, V and J usage looked biased.

This rearrangement joins TRBV28 to TRBJ1-2; 10 nucleotides line up with TRBD1. The sample comprised thymocytes. The TCR was taken from a girl less than two years old with a congenital heart defect. The CDR3 nucleotides read TGTGCCAGCAGCATACTTAGTGGACAGGGGGGAGGCTATGGCTACACCTTC. Translated, it gives CASSILSGQGGGYGYTF.